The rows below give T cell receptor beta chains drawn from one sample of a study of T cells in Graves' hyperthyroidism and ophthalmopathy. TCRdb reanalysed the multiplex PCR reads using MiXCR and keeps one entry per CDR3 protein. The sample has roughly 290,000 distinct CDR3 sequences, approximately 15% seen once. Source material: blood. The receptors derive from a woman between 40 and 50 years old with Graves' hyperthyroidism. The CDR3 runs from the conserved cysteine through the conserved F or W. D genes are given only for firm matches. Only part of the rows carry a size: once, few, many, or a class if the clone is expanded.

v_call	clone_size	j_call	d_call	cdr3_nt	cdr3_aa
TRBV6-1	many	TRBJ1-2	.	TGTGCCAGCTGGACAGACTATGGCTACACCTTC	CASWTDYGYTF
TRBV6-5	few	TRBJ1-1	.	TGTGCCAGCAGTTACGCACAGAACATGAACACTGAAGCTTTCTTT	CASSYAQNMNTEAFF
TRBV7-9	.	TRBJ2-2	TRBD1	TGTGCCAGCAGCTTAGGAACAGGGGCCAACACCGGGGAGCTGTTTTTT	CASSLGTGANTGELFF
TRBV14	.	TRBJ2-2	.	TGTGCCAGCAGCCAAGTAGACGGCGGGGAGCTGTTTTTT	CASSQVDGGELFF
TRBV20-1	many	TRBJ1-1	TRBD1	TGCAGTACCGCAGGGGGAAGGTTGAACACTGAAGCTTTCTTT	CSTAGGRLNTEAFF
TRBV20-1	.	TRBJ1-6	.	TGCAGTGCTAGTCAGGATCATGAGAATTCACCCCTCCACTTT	CSASQDHENSPLHF
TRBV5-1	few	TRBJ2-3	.	TGCGCCAGCAGCCATGGACAGTCCGAATCCACAGATACGCAGTATTTT	CASSHGQSESTDTQYF
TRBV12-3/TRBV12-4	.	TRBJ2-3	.	TGTGCCAGCAGGGAGGGGCAAAGCACAGATACGCAGTATTTT	CASREGQSTDTQYF
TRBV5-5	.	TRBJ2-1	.	TGCGCCAGCAGCTTGGGGTGCCACAATGAGCAGTTCTTC	CASSLGCHNEQFF
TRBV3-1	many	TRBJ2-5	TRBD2	TGTGCCAGCAGCGACCCGGGAGGTGAAGAGAAGCAGTACTTC	CASSDPGGEEKQYF
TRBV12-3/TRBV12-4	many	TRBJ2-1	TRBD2	TGTGCCAGCAGCGCGGGACTAGCGGCGATCAATGAGCAGTTCTTC	CASSAGLAAINEQFF
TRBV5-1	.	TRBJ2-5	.	TGCGCCAGCAGCCCTGCGTCCCTATCGGGGACCCAGTACTTC	CASSPASLSGTQYF
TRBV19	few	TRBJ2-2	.	TGTGCCAGTAGCTACCAACAGGGCACCGGGGAGCTGTTTTTT	CASSYQQGTGELFF
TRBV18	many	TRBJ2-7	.	TGTGCCAGCTCACCTAGACAGGACCACGAGCAGTACTTC	CASSPRQDHEQYF
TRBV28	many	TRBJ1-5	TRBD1	TGTGCCAGCAGCCTCAACGGACAGGACTACCAGCCCCAGCATTTT	CASSLNGQDYQPQHF
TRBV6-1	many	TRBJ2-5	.	TGTGCCAGCAGTGTATCAAGGGGTCAAGAGACCCAGTACTTC	CASSVSRGQETQYF
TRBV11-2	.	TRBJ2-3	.	TGTGCCAGCAGCTTGGGCGGGTGGGGATTTGGTGACACAGATACGCAGTATTTT	CASSLGGWGFGDTDTQYF
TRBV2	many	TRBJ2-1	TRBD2	TGTGCCAGCAGGGGACTAGCGGGGATGAATGAGCAGTTCTTC	CASRGLAGMNEQFF
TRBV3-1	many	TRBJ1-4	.	TGTGCCAGCAGCCAAGAGGAGGCAAGGCTTTCTAATGAAAAACTGTTTTTT	CASSQEEARLSNEKLFF
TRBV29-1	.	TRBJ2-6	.	TGCAGCGCCCTACAGGGGGCCAACGTCCTGACTTTC	CSALQGANVLTF
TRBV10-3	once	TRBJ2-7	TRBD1	TGTGCCAGCTGGACAGGGAACTACGAGCAGTACTTC	CASWTGNYEQYF
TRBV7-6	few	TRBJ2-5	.	TGTGCCAGCAGCTTTGGGGGAGAGCGAGAGACCCAGTACTTC	CASSFGGERETQYF
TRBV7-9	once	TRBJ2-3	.	TGTGCCAGCAGCCTGAACCCCTCTGTCACAGATACGCAGTATTTT	CASSLNPSVTDTQYF